One sample yielded the 10 T cell receptor beta chains listed below, sequenced in a study of cytomegalovirus exposure and HLA in healthy donors. 13 Jbeta primers and 60 Vbeta primers were used for the PCR. Assay used: immunoSEQ multiplex PCR; TCRdb lists only in-frame clones, some missing. The sample carries fewer than 200,000 clones, around 68% recorded once. The sample consisted of PBMCs. These receptors originate from a man between 45 and 60 years old in good health and CMV-seronegative.

The rearrangement links TRBV11-2 to TRBJ2-3, with D unresolved. This CDR3 region has 13 residues. The germline V and J ends were trimmed by 6 bases and 2 bases, with 9 bases remaining between them. Germline V gene data show CDR1 as SGHAT and CDR2 as FQNNGV. The CDR3 region has the DNA TGTGCCAGCAGTGATCGGGTCACAGATACGCAGTATTTT. It codes for CASSDRVTDTQYF.

This rearrangement joins TRBV9 to TRBJ1-1; a possible D gene is TRBD1 (5 bases). Germline lookup yields CDR1 SGDLS and CDR2 YYNGEE. Trimming stripped 4 bases from V and 6 bases from J, with 19 bases between. The CDR3 is 15 residues long. The CDR3 DNA reads TGTGCCAGCAGCCTGGAGGGGAGTAGGGGTTCTGAAGCTTTCTTT. Translation: CASSLEGSRGSEAFF.

This sequence joins TRBV29-1 and TRBJ2-7; D might be TRBD2 (5 bases). The germline V gene has CDR1 SQVTM and CDR2 ANQGSEA. This CDR3 has 12 residues. Trimming stripped 4 bases from V and 2 bases from J, with 9 bases between. Written as DNA, the CDR3 is TGCAGCGTTGGTGGAGGAGCCTACGAGCAGTACTTC. This translates into CSVGGGAYEQYF.

This rearrangement joins TRBV5-1 to TRBJ1-2; a possible D gene is TRBD1 (5 bases). The CDR3 extends over 12 amino acids. V lost 2 bases and J 7 bases, leaving 9 bases between the germline ends. Germline lookup yields CDR1 SGHRS and CDR2 YFSETQ. The CDR3 DNA is TGCGCCAGCAGCTTCGCGACAGCTGGCTACACCTTC. This encodes CASSFATAGYTF.

This clone has just one count. The chain links TRBV13 to TRBJ1-5, with D perhaps TRBD1 (6 bases). This CDR3 contains 15 residues. V dropped 5 bases and J dropped 2 bases, with 13 bases sitting between them. Germline V gene lookup returns CDR1 PRHDT and CDR2 FYEKMQ (reference sequence). The CDR3 here is CASSRRQAGNQPQHF. The CDR3 DNA reads as TGTGCCAGCAGCAGAAGACAGGCGGGCAATCAGCCCCAGCATTTT.

Only a few counts were recorded for this clone. The chain is built from TRBV7-9 and TRBJ2-5, with 8 nucleotides matching TRBD2. V was pared by 6 bases and J by 5 bases, with 8 bases of the junction left unmatched. CDR1 and CDR2 from the germline V gene are SEHNR and FQNEAQ (reference sequence). The CDR3 runs 14 residues. The CDR3 sequence is CASRFSGGPETQYF. The CDR3 DNA follows: TGTGCCAGCAGATTCTCGGGGGGGCCGGAGACCCAGTACTTC.

Only one count was recorded for this clone. This chain uses TRBV5-4 with TRBJ2-2, with TRBD2 identical over 13 bases. The CDR3 sequence is 16 residues long. V lost 4 bases and J lost 7; bases outside the gene matches: 7. CDR1 is SGHNT, CDR2 YYREEE, per germline (reference sequence). DNA of the CDR3: TGTGCCAGCAGCCCACTAGCGGGGGGGCAGGGCGGGGAGCTGTTTTTT. Translated: CASSPLAGGQGGELFF.

The chain employs TRBV7-2 and TRBJ1-2; no reliable D call. Germline V gene lookup returns CDR1 SGHTA and CDR2 FQGNSA. The CDR3 runs 14 residues. Trimming took 1 base from V and 4 from J, leaving 10 bases between them. The CDR3 DNA is TGTGCCAGCAGCTTAGTCCAGGACTCCTATGGCTACACCTTC. It codes for CASSLVQDSYGYTF.

The rearrangement joins TRBV7-9 to TRBJ2-3, with 9 bases that match TRBD1. The CDR3 sequence is 15 residues long. Per the germline V gene, CDR1 is SEHNR and CDR2 is FQNEAQ (reference sequence). Trimming at V came to 5 bases and at J to 5 bases, leaving 8 bases not matched to a gene. The CDR3 coding sequence is TGTGCCAGCAGCCCCCGGACAGGGGTGAAAGATACGCAGTATTTT. It is translated as CASSPRTGVKDTQYF.

The J gene is TRBJ1-4, the V gene TRBV29-1; TRBD1 might be the D (6 bases). The V gene lost 5 bases and the J gene lost 5 bases, with 12 bases spanning the gap. This CDR3 has 13 amino acids. Per germline, CDR1 SQVTM and CDR2 ANQGSEA. The CDR3 DNA reads TGCAGCGTTCGTTTGAGGGGGAATGAAAAACTGTTTTTT. It yields the protein CSVRLRGNEKLFF. Combining the CDR3 with reference TRBV29-1 and TRBJ1-4 gives the whole variable domain SAVISQKPSRDICQRGTSLTIQCQVDSQVTMMFWYRQQPGQSLTLIATANQGSEATYESGFVIDKFPISRPNLTFSTLTVSNMSPEDSSIYLCSVRLRGNEKLFFGSGTQLSVL.